These 21 T cell receptor beta chains were all obtained from the same sample, sequenced in a study of tumor T cells in aggressive B-cell lymphoma. Here immunoSEQ multiplex PCR was the method, and the copy in TCRdb shows in-frame clones only, minus some. Found here are about 2,100 clones, 90% of them singletons; the top ten hold roughly 3.4%. Sequencing was done on a sample of tumor tissue. The receptor source for this set is an adult with diffuse large B cell lymphoma.

This chain links TRBV10-3 with TRBJ1-5; D gene unclear. The length of the CDR3 is 17 residues. Trimming took off 0 bases at V and 7 bases at J, with 19 bases between the two ends. The germline gives CDR1 ENHRY, CDR2 SYGVKD. CDR3 amino acids: CAISESNRGDPSQPQHF. The CDR3, as DNA: TGTGCCATCAGTGAGTCGAACCGCGGGGATCCCTCGCAGCCCCAGCATTTT.

This rearrangement joins TRBV11-2 to TRBJ2-1; maybe TRBD2 (6 bases). The CDR3 runs 12 residues. Looked up from germline, CDR1 is SGHAT and CDR2 is FQNNGV. V was cut by 3 bases and J by 10 bases, with 10 bases left in between. The chain's CDR3 is CASSLGLPEQFF. The CDR3, as DNA: TGTGCCAGCAGCTTGGGACTCCCAGAGCAGTTCTTC.

The CDR3 reads CASSSNPGTSEAFF. As DNA, the CDR3 is TGCGCCAGCAGCTCAAACCCGGGAACCAGTGAAGCTTTCTTT. The chain links TRBV5-1 to TRBJ1-1; D unclear. Trimming removed 3 bases from V and 7 bases from J, with 16 bases in between. This CDR3 contains 14 residues. CDR1 is SGHRS, CDR2 YFSETQ, per germline.

V gene TRBV7-2 combines with J gene TRBJ2-1; 8 bases fit TRBD1. Germline values: CDR1 SGHTA, CDR2 FQGNSA. The CDR3 runs 14 residues. The J segment lost 4 bases and the V segment lost 5 bases, leaving 4 bases of the junction unmatched. The CDR3 sequence is CASSRQGAYNEQFF. The CDR3 region has the DNA TGTGCCAGCAGCCGCCAGGGGGCTTACAATGAGCAGTTCTTC.

The gene calls are TRBV30 and TRBJ2-1, with 7 bases lining up with TRBD2. The junction had 10 bases not matched to a gene; V was cut back by 5 bases and J by 12 bases. The germline CDR1 and CDR2 sequences are GTSNPN and SVGIG (reference sequence). The CDR3 loop spans 12 amino acids. CDR3 in amino acids: CAWAVGRSSQFF. The CDR3 DNA sequence: TGTGCCTGGGCGGTCGGGAGGTCGTCGCAGTTCTTC.

A word on this clone: A junction end diverges from the germline sequence, so it may reflect a read error. The rearrangement uses TRBV30 and TRBJ1-2; D is unresolved. Germline loops: CDR1 GTSNPN, CDR2 SVGIG (reference sequence). The CDR3 loop spans 11 amino acids. This CDR3 reads CAWSVRGQNYF. The CDR3 DNA reads TGTGCCTGGAGTGTACGAGGGCAGAACTACTTC.

The rearrangement joins TRBV5-8 to TRBJ1-2; TRBD1 is a possible D gene (5 bases). Germline CDR1 is SGHTS and CDR2 is YDEGEE. V lost 0 bases, J lost 5 bases, and 14 bases lay in between. The CDR3 length is 15 residues. CDR3 DNA sequence: TGTGCCAGCAGCTTGGGGACATCCAGGCTTTATGGCTACACCTTC. Its translation: CASSLGTSRLYGYTF. The variable domain in full, completed from reference TRBV5-8 and TRBJ1-2, reads EAGVTQSPTHLIKTRGQQATLRCSPISGHTSVYWYQQALGLGLQFLLWYDEGEERNRGNFPPRFSGRQFPNYSSELNVNALELEDSALYLCASSLGTSRLYGYTFGSGTRLTVV.

The chain combines TRBV29-1 with TRBJ1-2; TRBD1 is a possible D gene (6 bases). The CDR3 covers 11 residues. V was trimmed by 5 bases and J by 4 bases, leaving 8 bases between them. Germline V gene data show CDR1 as SQVTM and CDR2 as ANQGSEA. The CDR3 region has the DNA TGCAGCGTTTGGGACATCTATGGCTACACCTTC. This translates into CSVWDIYGYTF.

In regard to this clone: The junction and the germline gene differ at one end; a read error may be behind it. This chain links TRBV5-4 with TRBJ1-6, with D possibly matching TRBD1 (5 bases). Germline V gene data show CDR1 as SGHNT and CDR2 as YYREEE (reference sequence). The CDR3 is 15 amino acids. The CDR3 sequence: CANSSQGIYNSPLHF. The DNA of the CDR3 is TGTGCCAACAGCTCCCAGGGTATCTATAATTCACCCCTCCACTTT.

The rearrangement uses TRBV18 and TRBJ1-2; a weak D match, TRBD1 (5 bases). This CDR3 is built from 13 residues. The germline V gene encodes CDR1 KGHSH and CDR2 LQKENI. V shed 6 bases and J shed 6 bases, with 14 bases lying between them. CDR3 region: CASSLQGGDGYTF. The CDR3 DNA sequence: TGTGCCAGCTCCCTCCAGGGAGGGGATGGCTACACCTTC.

The rearrangement joins TRBV19 to TRBJ2-3; TRBD1 matches at 7 bases. With 1 base clipped from V and 2 bases from J, the junction kept 3 bases outside the gene matches. The CDR3 spans 15 residues. Germline V CDR1 and CDR2: LNHDA, SQIVND (reference sequence). The CDR3 loop reads CASSIGDRFTDTQYF. The DNA for the CDR3 is TGTGCCAGTAGTATAGGGGACAGATTCACAGATACGCAGTATTTT.

This chain uses TRBV5-6 with TRBJ2-7; tentative D call: TRBD2 (7 bases). The CDR3 contains 15 residues. V was clipped by 0 bases and J by 2 bases, with 12 bases between them. Germline V lookup: CDR1 SGHDT, CDR2 YYEEEE. CDR3 sequence reads: CASSLAARGPYEQYF. The CDR3 DNA reads TGTGCCAGCAGCTTGGCGGCGCGGGGGCCCTACGAGCAGTACTTC.

The chain couples TRBV10-3 to TRBJ1-6; no definite D call. V was trimmed by 4 bases and J by 6 bases, leaving 4 bases between them. Germline CDR1 is ENHRY and CDR2 is SYGVKD. The CDR3 consists of 12 residues. CDR3 protein: CAISGANSPLHF. Written as DNA, the CDR3 is TGTGCCATCAGTGGGGCTAATTCACCCCTCCACTTT.

This sequence joins TRBV5-4 and TRBJ1-1; maybe TRBD1 (6 bases). Germline values: CDR1 SGHNT, CDR2 YYREEE (reference sequence). V lost 4 bases and J lost 8, with 15 bases in between. The CDR3 is 13 amino acids. DNA for the CDR3: TGTGCCAGCAGCCTGGGGGCAGGAAGGGAAGCTTTCTTT. Protein: CASSLGAGREAFF.

The chain carries TRBV7-2 and TRBJ2-5; possibly TRBD1 for D (6 bases). The V gene lost 1 base and the J gene lost 5 bases, with 17 bases spanning the gap. The CDR3 is 16 amino acids. Germline values: CDR1 SGHTA, CDR2 FQGNSA. CDR3 DNA sequence: TGTGCCAGCAGCTTAGGGGGTAGGGACATTAAGGAGACCCAGTACTTC. Translated: CASSLGGRDIKETQYF.

The chain links TRBV4-3 to TRBJ2-7; possibly TRBD2 for D (5 bases). The CDR3 spans 16 residues. The germline V gene has CDR1 LGHNA and CDR2 YSLEER. Trimming took off 0 bases at V and 1 base at J, with 13 bases between the two ends. The CDR3 reads CASSQDTTGVSYEQYF. CDR3 coding DNA: TGCGCCAGCAGCCAAGATACAACCGGGGTTTCCTACGAGCAGTACTTC.

V is TRBV7-2 and J is TRBJ1-2; D remains ambiguous. The CDR3 covers 12 residues. Trimming left V 8 bases short and J 4 bases short, with 11 bases between. The germline gives CDR1 SGHTA, CDR2 FQGNSA. CDR3 loop: CASGRGLYGYTF. The CDR3, as DNA: TGTGCCAGCGGCCGAGGCCTCTATGGCTACACCTTC.

The J gene is TRBJ1-5, the V gene TRBV30; D not certain. This CDR3 is built from 13 residues. Germline CDR1 and CDR2: GTSNPN and SVGIG (reference sequence). With 1 base removed from V and 5 bases from J, the gap between germline ends came to 9 bases. The CDR3 reads CAWSGNEDQPQHF. The CDR3 nucleotides read TGTGCCTGGAGTGGAAATGAGGATCAGCCCCAGCATTTT.

This clone was observed a single time. The CDR3 spells CASRNRLAGVQNYEQYF. CDR3 in DNA: TGTGCAAGTCGCAATCGATTAGCGGGAGTCCAGAACTACGAGCAGTACTTC. The chain carries TRBV12-2 and TRBJ2-7; the D segment call TRBD2 is taken from the table without a DNA check. TRBV12-2 is labeled a pseudogene. CDR3 length equals 17 residues.

The rearrangement uses TRBV9 and TRBJ1-6; the D is unclear. Germline loops: CDR1 SGDLS, CDR2 YYNGEE. The V end was cut by 0 bases, the J end by 5 bases, with 9 bases between. The CDR3 runs to 15 residues. CDR3 nucleotides: TGTGCCAGCAGCGTAGATCAGGTGGATAATTCACCCCTCCACTTT. Its translation is CASSVDQVDNSPLHF.

This chain uses TRBV27 with TRBJ1-5; 8 nucleotides agree with TRBD1. Germline lookup yields CDR1 MNHEY and CDR2 SMNVEV (reference sequence). The CDR3 extends over 15 amino acids. V lost 6 bases, J lost 7 bases, and 11 bases stayed unmatched. The CDR3 region is CASRPIRGREQPQHF. CDR3 sequence (DNA): TGTGCCAGCAGGCCAATCAGGGGGCGCGAGCAGCCCCAGCATTTT.